This T cell receptor beta chain was sequenced in a study of human T cells and chemical hapten exposure (dated by TCRdb to about 2021). Looking at the study overall: For sensitization, 2% DPC in acetone was applied to a roughly 2 cm by roughly 2 cm area of upper inner arm skin. Blood samples were taken from patients before sensitization (week 0) and at 2, 6 and about 24 weeks after DPC sensitization. Blood for TCR sequencing was provided by twenty-nine alopecia patients at one to four time points (pre-sensitization, 2, 6 and 24 weeks). The patient cohort, mostly female, included alopecia areata with under or over 50% scalp involvement, alopecia totalis and alopecia universalis. Peripheral blood TCR repertoire changes were tracked in vivo in alopecia patients during primary and secondary sensitization to the hapten diphenylcyclopropenone (DPC). Throughout the study period of around 24 weeks, patients also received therapeutic DPC doses to the scalp every week. Patch testing on the upper back used Finn chambers containing 0.01% DPC, with scoring done after 6 days according to International Contact Dermatitis Research Group standards. Libraries were combined into a pool for sequencing, and differences in TCR yield between samples came mainly from small differences in library volumes within the pool. Beyond this particular receptor, the publication reports: After repeated subsampling, changes were observed in the strength of the expansion versus patch-test correlation and in the threshold at which the correlation became significant. All patients had alopecia, a presumed autoimmune disease, so their immune response might differ from that of healthy individuals. Compared with pre-sensitization or healthy control sets, expanded TCRs formed significantly more large CDR3 similarity clusters, which is consistent with antigen-driven responses. DPC sensitization did not change the number of TCRs with a frequency above 1 in 1000, and there was no evidence of changes in global repertoire structure. Patch test score correlated positively with the number of PT1 expanded TCRs, reaching significance at thresholds 8, 16 and 32 but not at 4.

The time point label on this specimen signifies: patch test 3, about 24 weeks after DPC sensitization. This sample's treatment or condition label indicates: therapeutic diphenylcyclopropenone sensitization with weekly scalp DPC. At every patch-test visit, the blood draw took place before the patch test was put on. Eligible patients were aged 18 to 70, diagnosed with alopecia, deemed suitable for DPC therapy, and excluded if pregnant. Total RNA was extracted from unfractionated whole blood collected in Tempus Blood RNA tubes. Library generation was performed with RACE. Sequencing used a NextSeq 500. During library preparation, unique molecular identifiers were attached to individual cDNA molecules so that TCRs could be counted quantitatively and reproducibly. For every blood RNA sample, sequencing covered both the TCR alpha and TCR beta chains. As for the authors' bioinformatics: The median number of TCRs per sample was over 95,000, ranging from roughly 23,224 to 690,600. The Decombinator software suite was used to annotate V, J and CDR3 in the TCR reads. To make PS versus PT1 abundance plots, every sample was subsampled to the same number of TCRs (28,000). TCRs were defined as expanded if absent before sensitization and observed at least eight times at the 2-week time point. In TCRdb, the public reads were trimmed at Q25 with fastp and aligned with MiXCR, with productive beta chains retained. Rows with one shared CDR3 protein collapse into an entry with the most common genes and DNA. The V and J calls, along with clone size, are taken from TCRdb and not from the paper's own processing. This sample is represented by about 52,000 distinct CDR3 sequences; 9.9% of them were singletons. Roughly 15% of the sample lies in the top ten.

This clonotype was detected many times. It lacks a known antigen. Per-base qualities were not stored, and no clone one base away is much larger. The V end loses 4 bases and the J end loses 0 bases, and a stretch of 11 bases separates them. The germline V gene supplies CDR1 MNHEY and CDR2 SVGEGT. Including cysteine and phenylalanine, the CDR3 has 15 amino acids. Left in the record is the CDR3 DNA by itself, 45 bases read in frame from the first base. The receptor was isolated from a woman in her forties with alopecia areata. Some clones in this sample may be carry-over from other donors' samples. The sample here was whole blood, taken in connection with sensitization to the hapten diphenylcyclopropenone (DPC). This sequence uses TRBV6-2 or TRBV6-3 and TRBJ2-3; TRBD1 might be the D gene, on 5 matching bases. The DNA reads as follows: TGTGCCAGCAGTTCCATAGGGGCTAGCACAGATACGCAGTATTTT. It specifies CASSSIGASTDTQYF.